This is a list of T cell receptor beta chains from one sample in a study of T cell changes during pregnancy in multiple sclerosis. The assay was immunoSEQ multiplex PCR, and TCRdb's table has in-frame clones only and misses some. The top ten hold 1.2% of the sample, which has about 100,000 clones, around 90% seen once. Sequenced here: peripheral blood, sampled in the second trimester of pregnancy. These receptors came from a female donor with multiple sclerosis, enrolled in a pregnancy study. Each CDR3 is given with its conserved first and last residue. D genes are given only for firm matches. Only some rows state a clone size, as once, few, many or a class for expanded clones.

V: TRBV27
size: -
D: TRBD2
J: TRBJ2-1
CDR3: CASSLQRDRNNEQFF
DNA: TGTGCCAGCAGTTTGCAGCGGGACCGGAACAATGAGCAGTTCTTC

V: TRBV9
size: -
D: -
J: TRBJ2-1
CDR3: CASSHTRGGLDNEQFF
DNA: TGTGCCAGCAGCCATACCCGCGGGGGCCTAGACAATGAGCAGTTCTTC

V: TRBV27
size: -
D: TRBD1
J: TRBJ2-1
CDR3: CASSPGTVYNEQFF
DNA: TGTGCCAGCAGTCCCGGGACAGTTTACAATGAGCAGTTCTTC

V: TRBV28
size: -
D: TRBD1
J: TRBJ2-3
CDR3: CASSLTGQGVGPTDTQYF
DNA: TGTGCCAGCAGTTTAACCGGACAGGGAGTTGGCCCCACAGATACGCAGTATTTT

V: TRBV7-3
size: -
D: -
J: TRBJ2-5
CDR3: CASSPASGGQETQYF
DNA: TGTGCCAGCAGCCCCGCATCGGGGGGCCAGGAGACCCAGTACTTC

V: TRBV15
size: -
D: -
J: TRBJ1-2
CDR3: CATSRGGQNYGYTF
DNA: TGTGCCACCAGCAGAGGGGGGCAAAACTATGGCTACACCTTC

V: TRBV9
size: -
D: -
J: TRBJ2-3
CDR3: CASSVASDTQYF
DNA: TGTGCCAGCAGCGTAGCTTCGGATACGCAGTATTTT

V: TRBV7-9
size: -
D: TRBD2
J: TRBJ2-1
CDR3: CASSLPSGRATEQFF
DNA: TGTGCCAGCAGCCTACCTAGCGGGAGGGCCACTGAGCAGTTCTTC

V: TRBV6-5
size: -
D: -
J: TRBJ1-3
CDR3: CASTPSIRLGNTIYF
DNA: TGTGCCAGCACCCCAAGTATTCGCCTAGGAAACACCATATATTTT

V: TRBV19
size: -
D: -
J: TRBJ1-1
CDR3: CASSIGPSSLPNTEAFF
DNA: TGTGCCAGTAGTATAGGGCCCTCCTCTTTACCCAACACTGAAGCTTTCTTT

V: TRBV29-1
size: once
D: TRBD2
J: TRBJ2-1
CDR3: CSAGLAGGGYNEQFF
DNA: TGCAGCGCCGGACTAGCGGGAGGGGGTTACAATGAGCAGTTCTTC

V: TRBV6-4
size: -
D: -
J: TRBJ1-5
CDR3: CASSDALGSQPQHF
DNA: TGTGCCAGCAGTGACGCTCTGGGGAGTCAGCCCCAGCATTTT

V: TRBV5-1
size: few
D: -
J: TRBJ1-1
CDR3: CASSLAQINTEAFF
DNA: TGCGCCAGCAGCTTGGCACAAATTAACACTGAAGCTTTCTTT

V: TRBV6-6
size: -
D: -
J: TRBJ1-2
CDR3: CASGKGLPKGYTF
DNA: TGTGCCAGCGGGAAGGGACTGCCGAAGGGCTACACCTTC

V: TRBV28
size: -
D: TRBD1
J: TRBJ1-2
CDR3: CASSLWGTGSFYGYTF
DNA: TGTGCCAGCAGTTTGTGGGGGACAGGGTCTTTCTATGGCTACACCTTC

V: TRBV6-6
size: -
D: -
J: TRBJ1-1
CDR3: CASSYGRTSPEAFF
DNA: TGTGCCAGCAGTTATGGCAGAACTAGTCCTGAAGCTTTCTTT

V: TRBV30
size: -
D: -
J: TRBJ1-5
CDR3: CAWSVETGLNQPQHF
DNA: TGCGCCTGGAGTGTAGAAACAGGGCTTAATCAGCCCCAGCATTTT

V: TRBV19
size: -
D: -
J: TRBJ2-1
CDR3: CASTNEQFF
DNA: TGTGCCAGTACGAATGAGCAGTTCTTC

V: TRBV5-1
size: -
D: -
J: TRBJ2-2
CDR3: CASSLLTGTGELFF
DNA: TGCGCCAGCAGTCTCCTTACAGGCACCGGGGAGCTGTTTTTT

V: TRBV25-1
size: -
D: -
J: TRBJ1-2
CDR3: CASSEEQGIGGYTF
DNA: TGTGCCAGCAGTGAGGAACAGGGCATTGGTGGCTACACCTTC

V: TRBV30
size: few
D: -
J: TRBJ1-1
CDR3: CAWILNTEAFF
DNA: TGTGCCTGGATCTTGAACACTGAAGCTTTCTTT

V: TRBV19
size: -
D: -
J: TRBJ2-7
CDR3: CASSPRDSRHYEQYF
DNA: TGTGCCAGTAGTCCGCGGGACAGTCGGCACTACGAGCAGTACTTC

V: TRBV7-9
size: -
D: TRBD1
J: TRBJ2-2
CDR3: CASRGYRGPTGELFF
DNA: TGTGCCAGCCGCGGCTACAGGGGACCCACCGGGGAGCTGTTTTTT

V: TRBV7-3
size: few
D: -
J: TRBJ2-7
CDR3: CASSLTKGQGQYF
DNA: TGTGCCAGCAGCTTAACCAAGGGGCAGGGTCAGTACTTC

V: TRBV27
size: -
D: -
J: TRBJ2-3
CDR3: CASSSSPADTQYF
DNA: TGTGCCAGCAGTTCCTCTCCTGCAGATACGCAGTATTTT

V: TRBV7-2
size: -
D: TRBD2
J: TRBJ2-7
CDR3: CASSLEGGMLLYEQYF
DNA: TGTGCCAGCAGCTTAGAGGGAGGGATGTTGCTCTACGAGCAGTACTTC

V: TRBV10-3
size: -
D: TRBD1
J: TRBJ1-2
CDR3: CAISVAGQRGYTF
DNA: TGTGCCATCAGTGTGGCGGGACAGCGGGGCTACACCTTC

V: TRBV12-5
size: -
D: -
J: TRBJ1-2
CDR3: CASGLITGVESGTYGYTF
DNA: TGTGCTAGTGGTTTAATAACGGGGGTGGAGTCAGGAACCTATGGCTACACCTTC

V: TRBV7-8
size: once
D: TRBD2
J: TRBJ2-2
CDR3: CASSRKGLAGGTGELFF
DNA: TGTGCCAGCAGCCGCAAAGGACTAGCGGGAGGCACCGGGGAGCTGTTTTTT

V: TRBV18
size: -
D: TRBD1
J: TRBJ2-7
CDR3: CASSQLGTGGSYEQYF
DNA: TGTGCCAGCTCTCAACTCGGGACAGGGGGCTCCTACGAGCAGTACTTC

V: TRBV4-1
size: -
D: -
J: TRBJ2-7
CDR3: CASSFLTDLPGEQYF
DNA: TGCGCCAGCAGCTTTCTGACAGACCTCCCCGGCGAGCAGTACTTC

V: TRBV30
size: -
D: TRBD2
J: TRBJ2-5
CDR3: CAWSVLGAGETQYF
DNA: TGTGCCTGGAGTGTACTAGGAGCGGGGGAGACCCAGTACTTC

V: TRBV27
size: -
D: -
J: TRBJ2-6
CDR3: CASRRGPTAPGANVLTF
DNA: TGTGCCAGCAGGCGTGGGCCGACGGCCCCTGGGGCCAACGTCCTGACTTTC

V: TRBV6-5
size: -
D: -
J: TRBJ1-2
CDR3: CASSYSNWQGGGYTF
DNA: TGTGCCAGCAGTTACTCTAATTGGCAGGGAGGAGGCTACACCTTC

V: TRBV5-1
size: -
D: -
J: TRBJ2-1
CDR3: CASSLGLAENNEQFF
DNA: TGCGCCAGCAGCTTGGGTCTAGCAGAGAACAATGAGCAGTTCTTC

V: TRBV5-4
size: few
D: TRBD1
J: TRBJ2-1
CDR3: CASTNPPQGANEQFF
DNA: TGTGCCAGCACCAATCCCCCGCAGGGGGCCAATGAGCAGTTCTTC

V: TRBV9
size: -
D: -
J: TRBJ1-1
CDR3: CAIPRGKAEPMNTEAFF
DNA: TGTGCCATCCCAAGGGGGAAGGCAGAACCTATGAACACTGAAGCTTTCTTT

V: TRBV19
size: -
D: TRBD2
J: TRBJ2-3
CDR3: CASSTGGITDTQYF
DNA: TGTGCCAGTAGTACGGGGGGGATCACAGATACGCAGTATTTT

V: TRBV12-5
size: -
D: -
J: TRBJ2-1
CDR3: CASGLSSKGVFF
DNA: TGTGCTAGTGGTTTGTCTTCAAAAGGGGTGTTCTTC

V: TRBV27
size: -
D: -
J: TRBJ2-7
CDR3: CASSPTGSYEQYF
DNA: TGTGCCAGCAGTCCGACAGGCTCCTACGAGCAGTACTTC

V: TRBV5-5
size: -
D: TRBD1
J: TRBJ1-5
CDR3: CASSFTGGGQPQHF
DNA: TGTGCCAGCAGCTTTACAGGGGGCGGTCAGCCCCAGCATTTT